The rows below give T cell receptor beta chains drawn from one sample of a study of blood T cell repertoires in COVID-19. Method: immunoSEQ multiplex PCR; TCRdb's copy keeps in-frame clones and lacks some. The repertoire holds approximately 340,000 clones, with approximately 91% as singletons. Sequenced input: PBMCs or T cells enriched from blood (not recorded which). These TCRs come from a woman in her thirties or forties who had been exposed to COVID-19. Each CDR3 is given with its conserved first and last residue. The D gene is left open where the match is weak. Only some rows state a clone size, as once, few, many or a class for expanded clones.

>-|TRBJ1-5|-|TRBV6-5
CASSTQGGFNQPQHF
TGTGCCAGCAGTACCCAGGGTGGCTTCAATCAGCCCCAGCATTTT
>TRBD1|TRBJ1-5|-|TRBV18
CASSRRGAGHQPQHF
TGTGCCAGCTCCCGCAGGGGGGCAGGCCATCAGCCCCAGCATTTT
>-|TRBJ1-5|-|TRBV15
CATSRDNSYQPQHF
TGTGCCACCAGCAGAGATAACTCATATCAGCCCCAGCATTTT
>TRBD1|TRBJ1-6|once|TRBV27
CASSRTGTISSYNSPLHF
TGTGCCAGCTCCCGGACAGGGACTATAAGCTCCTATAATTCACCCCTCCACTTT
>TRBD1|TRBJ1-2|-|TRBV12-3/TRBV12-4
CASGRGLEHGYTF
TGTGCCAGCGGCAGGGGGCTGGAGCATGGCTACACCTTC
>-|TRBJ1-2|-|TRBV9
CASSVGDRLYGYTF
TGTGCCAGCAGCGTAGGAGACAGGCTCTATGGCTACACCTTC
>-|TRBJ1-1|-|TRBV6-5
CASSFARGFEAFF
TGTGCCAGCAGTTTCGCGAGGGGGTTTGAAGCTTTCTTT
>TRBD1|TRBJ1-1|few|TRBV12-5
CASGFGQGVRTEAFF
TGTGCTAGTGGTTTTGGACAGGGGGTACGCACTGAAGCTTTCTTT
>-|TRBJ1-2|few|TRBV2
CASRRESQYYGYTF
TGTGCCAGCAGGCGGGAAAGCCAGTACTATGGCTACACCTTC
>TRBD1|TRBJ1-2|-|TRBV10-3
CAISESGTGYGYTF
TGTGCCATCAGTGAGTCCGGGACAGGCTATGGCTACACCTTC
>-|TRBJ2-2|-|TRBV19
CASSPRGGGDTGELFF
TGTGCCAGTAGTCCCCGGGGAGGGGGTGACACCGGGGAGCTGTTTTTT
>-|TRBJ2-7|-|TRBV19
CATNVGAQGEQYF
TGTGCCACCAACGTCGGGGCCCAGGGGGAGCAGTACTTC
>TRBD2|TRBJ2-3|once|TRBV12-5
CASGPKWGTSGGAHADTQYF
TGTGCTAGTGGCCCAAAGTGGGGGACTAGCGGGGGGGCCCACGCAGATACGCAGTATTTT
>-|TRBJ2-4|few|TRBV5-4
CASSLKGAGGNIQYF
TGTGCCAGCAGCCTAAAGGGGGCAGGGGGGAACATTCAGTACTTC
>TRBD1|TRBJ1-2|-|TRBV6-5
CASSGRDRGLGYTF
TGTGCCAGCAGCGGGCGGGACAGGGGGCTCGGCTACACCTTC
>-|TRBJ1-1|-|TRBV3-1/TRBV3-2
CASSQDVLKTEAFF
TGTGCCAGCAGCCAAGATGTACTAAAAACTGAAGCTTTCTTT
>-|TRBJ2-1|-|TRBV3-1/TRBV3-2
CASSNEGTSSYNEQFF
TGTGCCAGCAGCAACGAAGGGACAAGCTCCTACAATGAGCAGTTCTTC
>-|TRBJ2-2|-|TRBV6-2/TRBV6-3
CASSYAANTGELFF
TGTGCCAGCAGTTATGCGGCTAACACCGGGGAGCTGTTTTTT
>TRBD1|TRBJ1-2|once|TRBV18
CASSTTGTYGYTF
TGTGCCAGCTCAACGACAGGGACTTATGGCTACACCTTC
>TRBD1|TRBJ2-7|-|TRBV7-9
CASSSTGTAYEQYF
TGTGCCAGCAGCTCCACCGGGACAGCCTACGAGCAGTACTTC